Sequencing of this T cell receptor beta chain was carried out in a study of CD8 T cells in Susac syndrome (dated by TCRdb to the late 2010s). Some background on the complete study: Whether CD8+ T cell activation and differentiation in Susac syndrome was antigen driven was tested using repertoire sequencing. The study compared CD8+ T cell repertoire clonality among 11 to 12 healthy donors, approximately 14 Susac syndrome patients and roughly 15 multiple sclerosis patients. The full study reports these points: The number of individuals in the TCR sequencing and HLA analysis was recognized as being relatively small.

RNA was extracted using the RNeasy kit, and roughly 0.45 to 1 ug of the RNA was reverse transcribed with random hexamers. The immunoSEQ multiplex PCR assay, which covers 54 Vbeta and 13 Jbeta segments, was used to amplify TCR beta CDR3 regions. PCR amplification bias was corrected by using a synthetic template baseline for primer optimization and computational correction. Per the original workflow: Reads were annotated to V, D and J genes according to IMGT and were analyzed with immunoSEQ Analyzer, with only productive sequences retained. Clonality was computed as one minus Shannon entropy normalized by log2 of the number of productive unique sequences. For each patient and control, public and private clones were evaluated among the 100 most prevalent clones. A clone was defined as Susac-specific if it was absent from the healthy and MS cohorts, from over a thousand published viral clones and from other ImmuneACCESS disease sequences. Using fastp at Q25 and MiXCR, TCRdb reprocessed the public reads and kept productive beta chains. Merged by CDR3 protein, the rows form single entries marked with the most common genes and DNA. Here the V and J calls rest on TCRdb's processing, not on the authors' analysis. This sample comprises about 300,000 distinct CDR3 sequences, 70% to 90% of them detected only once. The leading ten clones occupy around 0.18% of the sample.

The table lists this clonotype with a count of one. Its antigen target is currently unknown. The input lacks base qualities; no much larger clone sits a single base away. A read on its own is weak evidence. Peripheral blood CD8+ and CD4+ T cells from healthy donors, Susac syndrome patients and multiple sclerosis patients were profiled using high-throughput TCR beta sequencing. Multiple sclerosis controls were treatment-naive patients with stable or active relapsing-remitting disease fulfilling revised McDonald criteria. Bulk CD8+ and CD4+ T cells were purified magnetically by negative isolation, whereas CD8+ TEMRA cells were enriched by FACS. Blood was collected in EDTA tubes and processed within 24 hours, with PBMCs isolated through density gradient centrifugation. PBMCs intended for TCR sequencing were cryopreserved in liquid nitrogen and were subsequently thawed in a 37 degrees C water bath. Purity of sorted or isolated CD4+, CD8+ and CD8+ TEMRA cells was at least 90%.

Relative to germline, V is 9 bases shorter and J is 11 bases shorter, with 16 bases between their ends. CDR1 and CDR2, looked up from the germline V gene, are SNHLY and FYNNEI. The CDR3 has 11 amino acids, counting the end cysteine and phenylalanine. Of the read, only the CDR3 DNA is kept; its 33 bases are in frame from base 1. The sequence was collected from a human donor with multiple sclerosis. The material sequenced was CD8+ T cells from PBMCs. The rearranged chain carries TRBV2 and TRBJ1-1; 6 matching bases give a weak D call of TRBD1. The DNA reads as follows: TGTGCCAGTACCGAGGGGGAGAAGGCTTTCTTT. Translated, this gives CASTEGEKAFF.